The 15 T cell receptor beta chains below were found in one sample sequenced in a study of molecular identifiers for immune sequencing clone quantification. A single record per CDR3 protein comes from TCRdb applying MiXCR to the PCR reads. Of approximately 590,000 distinct CDR3 sequences detected, about 25% appear once; the ten largest clones hold approximately 0.75%. Sample: naive CD8+ T cells from blood, with Jurkat cell RNA spiked in. As for subset: FACS-sorted CD8+CD4-CCR7+CD45RA+ naive T cells. These receptors came from a human donor in good health. Some libraries in this study had Jurkat cell RNA spiked in.

This clonotype was detected many times. The rearrangement joins TRBV5-6 to TRBJ1-5; D gene uncertain. The CDR3 has 15 amino acids. Between the trimmed V and J ends, which lost 2 bases and 0 bases, there was a span of 9 bases. Germline V gene data show CDR1 as SGHDT and CDR2 as YYEEEE. This CDR3 is CASSLKRLSNQPQHF. The CDR3 bases are TGTGCCAGCAGCTTAAAGAGACTTAGCAATCAGCCCCAGCATTTT.

This clonotype was seen many times. Here the CDR3 reads CASSQEPQGAANTEAFF. The CDR3 DNA sequence: TGCGCCAGCAGCCAAGAGCCTCAGGGGGCCGCGAACACTGAAGCTTTCTTT. V gene TRBV4-1 combines with J gene TRBJ1-1; 8 positions match TRBD1. The V gene end was trimmed by 0 bases and the J gene end by 1 base; junction bases not matched to a gene: 7. The CDR3 has 17 residues. Germline V gene data show CDR1 as MGHRA and CDR2 as YSYEKL.

This clonotype was seen a few times. This sequence may be a read error, since a much larger clone differs from it by one base. This chain links TRBV28 with TRBJ2-3; TRBD2 agrees at 13 bases. V shed 4 bases and J 4 bases; nucleotides not matched to a gene: 2. From germline, CDR1 is MDHEN and CDR2 SYDVKM. This CDR3 is built from 15 residues. The CDR3 here is CASSSGLAGADTQYF. CDR3 sequence (DNA): TGTGCCAGCAGTTCCGGACTAGCGGGAGCAGATACGCAGTATTTT.

This clonotype came up many times. This rearrangement joins TRBV7-9 to TRBJ2-3; TRBD2 matches 13 bases. The J segment lost 0 bases and the V segment lost 4 bases, leaving 19 bases of the junction unmatched. This CDR3 is 22 amino acids long. Per germline, CDR1 SEHNR and CDR2 FQNEAQ (reference sequence). Here the CDR3 DNA reads TGTGCCAGCAGCTGGCCCGTCGGGACTAGCGGGGAGGAGGTGCCTAGCACAGATACGCAGTATTTT. Its protein is CASSWPVGTSGEEVPSTDTQYF.

This chain connects TRBV4-3 to TRBJ2-1; D not certain. The germline V gene encodes CDR1 LGHNA and CDR2 YSLEER. V was pared by 0 bases and J by 12 bases, with 18 bases between. The CDR3 length is 15 residues. DNA for the CDR3: TGCGCCAGCAGCCAAGATCGGTACAGCCTGCTCGGGCAGTTCTTC. Residues: CASSQDRYSLLGQFF.

There are many counts of this clonotype. V gene TRBV4-1 combines with J gene TRBJ2-3, with D possibly being TRBD2 (5 bases). Germline CDR1 and CDR2: MGHRA and YSYEKL. The CDR3 is 15 amino acids. Trimming stripped 0 bases from V and 0 bases from J, with 7 bases between. The DNA for the CDR3 is TGCGCCAGCAGCCAAGAAGGGAGTAGCACAGATACGCAGTATTTT. Its translation is CASSQEGSSTDTQYF.

The chain has TRBV4-2 and TRBJ1-1, with D unclear. The CDR3 is made up of 16 amino acids. V lost 0 bases, J lost 4 bases, and 15 bases lay in between. Germline CDR1 and CDR2: LGHNA and YNFKEQ. In DNA, the CDR3 is TGTGCCAGCAGCCAAGAGGTCCCCCAGGTGGGCACTGAAGCTTTCTTT. Protein product: CASSQEVPQVGTEAFF.

Only a few counts were recorded for this clonotype. V is TRBV25-1 and J is TRBJ2-3; unclear D gene. V shed 3 bases and J shed 5 bases, with 12 bases lying between them. The germline V gene encodes CDR1 MGHDK and CDR2 SYGVNS. This CDR3 contains 14 residues. The CDR3 sequence is CASSDGWALDTQYF. CDR3 DNA sequence: TGTGCCAGCAGTGATGGGTGGGCGTTAGATACGCAGTATTTT.

This clonotype was detected ten times or more. The rearrangement links TRBV5-8 to TRBJ2-3; D gene uncertain. Germline V CDR1 and CDR2: SGHTS, YDEGEE. Trimming shortened V by 4 bases and J by 0 bases, and 15 bases separated the two germline ends. The CDR3 totals 16 residues. The CDR3, as DNA: TGTGCCAGCAGCCTAGATATGCGAACTAGCACAGATACGCAGTATTTT. It translates to CASSLDMRTSTDTQYF.

The chain uses TRBV24-1 and TRBJ1-5; TRBD1 is a possible D gene (5 bases). The CDR3 loop spans 16 amino acids. Trimming took off 4 bases at V and 0 bases at J, with 12 bases between the two ends. Germline values: CDR1 KGHDR, CDR2 SFDVKD. CDR3 DNA sequence: TGTGCCACCAGTGAAACGCAGGGTAGTAGCAATCAGCCCCAGCATTTT. Translation: CATSETQGSSNQPQHF.

At least ten counts were recorded for this clonotype. The chain is built from TRBV5-1 and TRBJ1-5; 7 bases are a match to TRBD1. The CDR3 runs to 14 residues. CDR1 is SGHRS and CDR2 is YFSETQ in the germline V gene. The V segment lost 1 base and the J segment 6 bases; nucleotides outside the gene matches: 4. Written as DNA, the CDR3 is TGCGCCAGCAGCTTGTTAGGGGGCCGTCAGCCCCAGCATTTT. This gives the protein CASSLLGGRQPQHF.

V and J are TRBV27 and TRBJ2-7, with D perhaps TRBD1 or TRBD2 (6 bases each). CDR3 length: 15 amino acids. Trimming left V 2 bases short and J 2 bases short, with 13 bases between. The germline gives CDR1 MNHEY, CDR2 SMNVEV (reference sequence). CDR3 nucleotide sequence: TGTGCCAGCAGTTTAAGTGGGGGGCCACCCTACGAGCAGTACTTC. The encoded protein is CASSLSGGPPYEQYF.

The V and J genes are TRBV5-1 and TRBJ1-1; a possible D gene is TRBD1 (5 bases). CDR1 and CDR2 from the germline V gene are SGHRS and YFSETQ. The V and J ends lost 5 bases and 5 bases respectively, with 16 bases between them. This CDR3 is 14 amino acids long. The CDR3 sequence: CASRVGQGGTEAFF. For the CDR3, the DNA is TGCGCCAGCAGAGTGGGGCAGGGTGGGACTGAAGCTTTCTTT.

There are many counts of this clonotype. The chain uses TRBV12-3 or TRBV12-4 and TRBJ1-1, with a possible D match to TRBD1 (6 bases). V gave up 5 bases and J gave up 5 bases, with 6 bases separating them. This CDR3 region has 11 residues. CDR3 protein: CASSDRTEAFF. The CDR3 DNA is TGTGCCAGCAGTGACAGGACTGAAGCTTTCTTT.

This clonotype showed up many times. The chain employs TRBV9 and TRBJ2-2; D may correspond to TRBD1 or TRBD2 (5 bases each). CDR1 and CDR2 from the germline V gene are SGDLS and YYNGEE. Trimming left V 4 bases short and J 8 bases short, with 12 bases between. This CDR3 region has 13 residues. The chain's CDR3 is CASSPDGAGELFF. CDR3 DNA: TGTGCCAGCAGCCCTGACGGGGCAGGGGAGCTGTTTTTT. The full variable domain, completed using reference TRBV9 and TRBJ2-2, is DSGVTQTPKHLITATGQRVTLRCSPRSGDLSVYWYQQSLDQGLQFLIQYYNGEERAKGNILERFSAQQFPDLHSELNLSSLELGDSALYFCASSPDGAGELFFGEGSRLTVL.